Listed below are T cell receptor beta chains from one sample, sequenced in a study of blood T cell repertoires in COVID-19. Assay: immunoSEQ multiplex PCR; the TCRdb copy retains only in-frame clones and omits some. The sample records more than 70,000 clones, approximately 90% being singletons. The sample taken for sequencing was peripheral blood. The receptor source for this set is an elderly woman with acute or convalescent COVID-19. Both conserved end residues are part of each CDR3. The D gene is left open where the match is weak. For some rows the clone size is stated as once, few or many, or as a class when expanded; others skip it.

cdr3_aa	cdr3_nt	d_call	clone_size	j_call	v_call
CASSIRATDPMNTEAFF	TGTGCCAGTAGTATCAGGGCGACAGACCCGATGAACACTGAAGCTTTCTTT	-	-	TRBJ1-1	TRBV19
CATRGSGWGSYNEQFF	TGTGCCACCAGGGGTAGCGGGTGGGGCTCCTACAATGAGCAGTTCTTC	TRBD2	-	TRBJ2-1	TRBV24-1
CASSLTGGYEKLFF	TGTGCCAGCAGCCTGACAGGGGGCTATGAAAAACTGTTTTTT	TRBD1	-	TRBJ1-4	TRBV28
CASSLDNEQFF	TGTGCCAGCTCACTCGACAATGAGCAGTTCTTC	-	-	TRBJ2-1	TRBV18
CSVEPTDSYEQYF	TGCAGCGTTGAACCGACAGACTCCTACGAGCAGTACTTC	-	-	TRBJ2-7	TRBV29-1
CASSATGGGETQYF	TGTGCCAGTAGTGCTACAGGGGGCGGTGAGACCCAGTACTTC	TRBD1	-	TRBJ2-5	TRBV19
CASSAGTGEDTQYF	TGTGCCAGCTCCGCCGGGACAGGGGAAGATACGCAGTATTTT	TRBD1	-	TRBJ2-3	TRBV18
CASSLDRGNTIYF	TGTGCCAGCAGCTTAGACAGGGGAAACACCATATATTTT	-	-	TRBJ1-3	TRBV7-2
CASRGMGHNTEAFF	TGCGCCAGCAGAGGAATGGGACACAACACTGAAGCTTTCTTT	-	-	TRBJ1-1	TRBV10-2
CASSPYAVSYEQYF	TGTGCCAGCAGCCCTTACGCAGTCTCGTACGAGCAGTACTTC	-	-	TRBJ2-7	TRBV5-4
CASSLGWGNTEAFF	TGTGCCAGCAGCTTAGGGTGGGGCAACACTGAAGCTTTCTTT	-	-	TRBJ1-1	TRBV7-9
CASSLMPDRGGQPQHF	TGTGCCAGCAGCTTAATGCCGGACAGGGGTGGTCAGCCCCAGCATTTT	TRBD1	-	TRBJ1-5	TRBV7-2
CASSELAGTGELFF	TGTGCCAGCAGTGAACTTGCAGGGACCGGGGAGCTGTTTTTT	-	-	TRBJ2-2	TRBV6-1
CSASEDRVTSGTQYF	TGCAGTGCTAGTGAGGACAGGGTAACTTCTGGGACCCAGTACTTC	TRBD1	-	TRBJ2-5	TRBV20-1
CASKRDGANVLTF	TGCGCCAGCAAGAGGGATGGGGCCAACGTCCTGACTTTC	-	once	TRBJ2-6	TRBV5-1
CASSLKSRFLTDSPLHF	TGTGCCAGCAGCTTAAAGTCCAGGTTCCTTACGGATTCACCCCTCCACTTT	-	-	TRBJ1-6	TRBV11-2
CASSLAPTGGFYEQYF	TGTGCCAGCAGCTTGGCTCCGACAGGGGGCTTCTACGAGCAGTACTTC	TRBD1	-	TRBJ2-7	TRBV11-1
CATSRALGTVSTYEQYF	TGTGCCACCAGCAGAGCCCTCGGGACAGTAAGCACCTACGAGCAGTACTTC	TRBD1	-	TRBJ2-7	TRBV15
CASSSGGHTDTQYF	TGCGCCAGCTCCAGCGGGGGGCACACAGATACGCAGTATTTT	TRBD2	-	TRBJ2-3	TRBV5-1
CASSQDSRRGVTYEQYF	TGCGCCAGCAGCCAAGATAGCCGGCGGGGGGTAACCTACGAGCAGTACTTC	TRBD2	-	TRBJ2-7	TRBV4-1
CASSIGAMNTEAFF	TGTGCCAGTAGTATAGGCGCCATGAACACTGAAGCTTTCTTT	-	-	TRBJ1-1	TRBV19
CASSLVLLAGIGTDTQYF	TGTGCCAGCAGCTTAGTATTATTAGCGGGAATCGGTACAGATACGCAGTATTTT	TRBD2	-	TRBJ2-3	TRBV11-2
CASTDRSSYNSPLHF	TGTGCCAGCACTGACAGGAGCTCCTATAATTCACCCCTCCACTTT	-	-	TRBJ1-6	TRBV3-1/TRBV3-2
CASSPRQGLGNGYTF	TGTGCCAGCAGCCCCCGACAGGGATTGGGGAATGGCTACACCTTC	TRBD1	-	TRBJ1-2	TRBV9
CASSPGQENYGYTF	TGTGCCAGCTCACCAGGTCAGGAAAACTATGGCTACACCTTC	-	-	TRBJ1-2	TRBV18
CASSLEASGRTDTQYF	TGCGCCAGCAGCTTGGAGGCAAGCGGGAGGACAGATACGCAGTATTTT	TRBD2	-	TRBJ2-3	TRBV5-1